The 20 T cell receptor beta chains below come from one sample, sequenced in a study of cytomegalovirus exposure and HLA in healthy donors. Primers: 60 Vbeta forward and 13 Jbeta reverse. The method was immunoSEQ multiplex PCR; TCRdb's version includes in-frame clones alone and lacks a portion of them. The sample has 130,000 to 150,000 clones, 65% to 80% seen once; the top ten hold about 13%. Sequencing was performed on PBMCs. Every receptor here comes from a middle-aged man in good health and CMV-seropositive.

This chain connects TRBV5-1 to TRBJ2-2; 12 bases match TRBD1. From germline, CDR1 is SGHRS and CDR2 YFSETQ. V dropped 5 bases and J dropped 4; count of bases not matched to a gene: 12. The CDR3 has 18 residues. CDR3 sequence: CASRPAGTGGASTGELFF. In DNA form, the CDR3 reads TGCGCCAGCAGGCCCGCCGGGACAGGGGGCGCAAGCACCGGGGAGCTGTTTTTT.

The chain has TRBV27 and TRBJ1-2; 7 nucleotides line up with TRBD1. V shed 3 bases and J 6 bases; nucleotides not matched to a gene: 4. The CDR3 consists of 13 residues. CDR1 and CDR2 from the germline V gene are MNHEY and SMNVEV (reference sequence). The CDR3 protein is CASSFKGADGYTF. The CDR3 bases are TGTGCCAGCAGTTTTAAGGGGGCTGATGGCTACACCTTC.

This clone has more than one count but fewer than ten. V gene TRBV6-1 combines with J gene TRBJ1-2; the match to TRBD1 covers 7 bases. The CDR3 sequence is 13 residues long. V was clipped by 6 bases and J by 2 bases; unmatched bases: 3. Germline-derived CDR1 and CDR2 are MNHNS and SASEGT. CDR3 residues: CASSRDRNYGYTF. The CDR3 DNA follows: TGTGCCAGCAGCCGGGACAGAAACTATGGCTACACCTTC.

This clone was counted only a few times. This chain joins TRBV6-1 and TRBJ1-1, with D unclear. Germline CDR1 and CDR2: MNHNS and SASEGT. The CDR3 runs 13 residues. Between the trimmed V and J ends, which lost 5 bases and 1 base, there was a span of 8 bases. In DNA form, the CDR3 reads TGTGCCAGCAGTATAGATCAGAACACTGAAGCTTTCTTT. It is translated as CASSIDQNTEAFF.

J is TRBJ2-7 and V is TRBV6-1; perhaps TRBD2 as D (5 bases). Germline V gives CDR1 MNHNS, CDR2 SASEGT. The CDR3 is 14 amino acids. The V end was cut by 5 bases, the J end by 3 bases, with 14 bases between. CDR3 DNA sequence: TGTGCCAGCAGTCTGACGGCCCGGGGCTACGAGCAGTACTTC. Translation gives CASSLTARGYEQYF.

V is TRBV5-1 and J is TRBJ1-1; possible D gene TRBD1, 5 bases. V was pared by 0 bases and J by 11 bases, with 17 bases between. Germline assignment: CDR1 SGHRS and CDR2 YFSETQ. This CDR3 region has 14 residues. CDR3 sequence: CASSLGGVQKRAFF. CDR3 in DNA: TGCGCCAGCAGCTTGGGGGGGGTACAGAAGCGGGCTTTCTTT.

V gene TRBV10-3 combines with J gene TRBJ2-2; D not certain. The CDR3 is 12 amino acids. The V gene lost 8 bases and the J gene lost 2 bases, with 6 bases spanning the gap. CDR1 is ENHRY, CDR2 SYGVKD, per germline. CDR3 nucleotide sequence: TGTGCCATCCATGGCAACACCGGGGAGCTGTTTTTT. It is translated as CAIHGNTGELFF.

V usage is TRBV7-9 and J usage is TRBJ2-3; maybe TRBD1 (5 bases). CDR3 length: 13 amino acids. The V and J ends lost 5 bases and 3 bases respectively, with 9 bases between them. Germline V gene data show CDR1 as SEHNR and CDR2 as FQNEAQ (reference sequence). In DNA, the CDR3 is TGTGCCAGCAGCCCTAAGGGGACAGATACGCAGTATTTT. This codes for CASSPKGTDTQYF. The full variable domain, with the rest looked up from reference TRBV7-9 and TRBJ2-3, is DTGVSQNPRHKITKRGQNVTFRCDPISEHNRLYWYRQTLGQGPEFLTYFQNEAQLEKSRLLSDRFSAERPKGSFSTLEIQRTEQGDSAMYLCASSPKGTDTQYFGPGTRLTVL.

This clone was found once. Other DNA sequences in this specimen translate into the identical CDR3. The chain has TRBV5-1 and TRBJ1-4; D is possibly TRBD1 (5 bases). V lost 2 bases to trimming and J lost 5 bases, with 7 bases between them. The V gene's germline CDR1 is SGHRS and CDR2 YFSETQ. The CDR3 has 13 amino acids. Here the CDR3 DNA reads TGCGCCAGCAGCTTCGGGGGGAATGAAAAACTGTTTTTT. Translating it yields CASSFGGNEKLFF.

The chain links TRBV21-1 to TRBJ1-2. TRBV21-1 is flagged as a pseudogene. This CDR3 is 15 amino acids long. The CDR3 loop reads CASSKGDSLAHGYTF. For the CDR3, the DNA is TGTGCCAGCAGCAAAGGGGACTCTTTGGCCCATGGCTACACCTTC.

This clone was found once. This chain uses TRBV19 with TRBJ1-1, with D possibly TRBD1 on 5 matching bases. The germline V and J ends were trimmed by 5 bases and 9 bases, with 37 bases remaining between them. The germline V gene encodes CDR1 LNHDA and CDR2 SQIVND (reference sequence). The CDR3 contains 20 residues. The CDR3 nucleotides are TGTGCCAGTAGTCCCGAAGTTTCAGGGCTCCTCGCAAGGGCCCAGGCTCAAGCTTTCTTT. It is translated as CASSPEVSGLLARAQAQAFF.

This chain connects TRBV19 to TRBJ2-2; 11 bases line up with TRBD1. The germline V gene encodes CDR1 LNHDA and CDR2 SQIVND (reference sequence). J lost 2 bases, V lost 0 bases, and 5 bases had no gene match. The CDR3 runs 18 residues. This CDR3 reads CASSIDRDRGTNTGELFF. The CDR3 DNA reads TGTGCCAGTAGTATAGACCGGGACAGGGGGACCAACACCGGGGAGCTGTTTTTT.

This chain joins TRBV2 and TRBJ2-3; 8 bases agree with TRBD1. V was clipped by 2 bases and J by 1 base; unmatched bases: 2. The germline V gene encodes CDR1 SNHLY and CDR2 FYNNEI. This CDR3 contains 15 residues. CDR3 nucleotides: TGTGCCAGCAGTGAACAGACAGGGGGCACAGATACGCAGTATTTT. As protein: CASSEQTGGTDTQYF.

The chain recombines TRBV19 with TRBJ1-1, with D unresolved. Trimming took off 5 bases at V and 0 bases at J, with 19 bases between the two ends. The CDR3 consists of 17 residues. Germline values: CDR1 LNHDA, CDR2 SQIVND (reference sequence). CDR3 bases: TGTGCCAGTAGTTTTTCCCGGGGAAACCCTATGAACACTGAAGCTTTCTTT. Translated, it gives CASSFSRGNPMNTEAFF.

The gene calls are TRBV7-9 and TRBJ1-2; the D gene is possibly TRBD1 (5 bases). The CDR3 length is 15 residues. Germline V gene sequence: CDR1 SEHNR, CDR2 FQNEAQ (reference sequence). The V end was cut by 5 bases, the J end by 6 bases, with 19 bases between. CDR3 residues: CASSPNRGSRDGYTF. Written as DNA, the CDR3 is TGTGCCAGCAGCCCCAATCGGGGGTCGAGGGATGGCTACACCTTC.

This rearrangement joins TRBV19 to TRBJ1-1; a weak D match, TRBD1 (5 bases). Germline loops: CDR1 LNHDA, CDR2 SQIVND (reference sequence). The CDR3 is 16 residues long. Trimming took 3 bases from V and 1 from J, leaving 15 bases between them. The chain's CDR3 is CASSINPKGSNTEAFF. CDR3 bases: TGTGCCAGTAGTATTAACCCTAAGGGGTCGAACACTGAAGCTTTCTTT.

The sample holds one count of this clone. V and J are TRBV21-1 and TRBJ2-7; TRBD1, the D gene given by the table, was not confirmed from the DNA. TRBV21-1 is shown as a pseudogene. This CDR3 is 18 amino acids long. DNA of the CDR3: TGTGCCAGCAGTCCCTTTATTTGGACTTGGGACAGAGGCAACGAGCAGTACTTC. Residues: CASSPFIWTWDRGNEQYF.

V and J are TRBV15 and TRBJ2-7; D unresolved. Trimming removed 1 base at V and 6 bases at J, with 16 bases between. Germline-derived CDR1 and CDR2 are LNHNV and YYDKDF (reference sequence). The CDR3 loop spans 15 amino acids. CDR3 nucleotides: TGTGCCACCAGCAGAGGGCCCGCTCAGAGGCTCGAGCAGTACTTC. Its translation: CATSRGPAQRLEQYF. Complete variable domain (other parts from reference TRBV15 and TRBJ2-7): DAMVIQNPRYQVTQFGKPVTLSCSQTLNHNVMYWYQQKSSQAPKLLFHYYDKDFNNEADTPDNFQSRRPNTSFCFLDIRSPGLGDTAMYLCATSRGPAQRLEQYFGPGTRLTVT.

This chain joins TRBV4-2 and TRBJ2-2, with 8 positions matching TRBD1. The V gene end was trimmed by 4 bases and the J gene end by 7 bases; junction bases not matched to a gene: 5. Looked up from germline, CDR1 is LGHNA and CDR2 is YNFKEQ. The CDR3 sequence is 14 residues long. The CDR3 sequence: CASSLGQAGGELFF. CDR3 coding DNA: TGTGCCAGCAGCCTGGGACAGGCGGGCGGGGAGCTGTTTTTT.

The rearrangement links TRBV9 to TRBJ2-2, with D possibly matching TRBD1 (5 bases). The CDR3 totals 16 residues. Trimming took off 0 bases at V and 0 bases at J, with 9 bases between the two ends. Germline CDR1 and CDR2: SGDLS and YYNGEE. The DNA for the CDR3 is TGTGCCAGCAGCGTAGGGGGCGGACCGAACACCGGGGAGCTGTTTTTT. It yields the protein CASSVGGGPNTGELFF.